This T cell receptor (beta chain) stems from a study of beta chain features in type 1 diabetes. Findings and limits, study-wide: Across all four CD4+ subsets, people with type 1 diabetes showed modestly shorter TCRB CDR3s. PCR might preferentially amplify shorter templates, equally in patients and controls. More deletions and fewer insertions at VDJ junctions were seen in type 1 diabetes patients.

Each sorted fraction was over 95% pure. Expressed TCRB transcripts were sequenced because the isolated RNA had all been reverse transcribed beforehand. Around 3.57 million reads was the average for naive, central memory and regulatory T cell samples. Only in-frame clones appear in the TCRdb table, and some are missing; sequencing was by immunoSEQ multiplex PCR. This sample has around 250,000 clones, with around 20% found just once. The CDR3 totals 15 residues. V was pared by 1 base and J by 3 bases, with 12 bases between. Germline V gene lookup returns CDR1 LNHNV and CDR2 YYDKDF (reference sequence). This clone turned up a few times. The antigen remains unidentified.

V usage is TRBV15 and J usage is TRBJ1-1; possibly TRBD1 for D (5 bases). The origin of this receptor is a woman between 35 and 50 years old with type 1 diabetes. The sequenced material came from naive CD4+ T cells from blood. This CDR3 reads CATSRGGGVDTEAFF. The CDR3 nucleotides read TGTGCCACCAGCAGAGGGGGAGGGGTGGACACTGAAGCTTTCTTT.